This TCR beta chain was retrieved from a study of beta chain features in type 1 diabetes. Findings and caveats of the study: All four CD4+ subsets from Type 1 diabetes patients carried moderately but significantly shorter TCRB CDR3s.

Concerning this clone itself: The antigen is undetermined.

A heparinised blood draw that averaged about 100 mL was obtained once from each donor. Sequencing targeted expressed TCRB transcripts, as all isolated RNA had been reverse transcribed. Naive, central memory and regulatory T cell samples averaged roughly 3.8 million reads. Profiling relied on immunoSEQ multiplex PCR, and the TCRdb table lists in-frame clones only, not all of them. The sample gives fewer than 350,000 clones, roughly 15% of which show up once; approximately 0.015% is in the top ten. Germline CDR1 and CDR2: LNHNV and YYDKDF (reference sequence). Trimming removed 5 bases at V and 1 base at J, with 7 bases between. The CDR3 extends over 13 amino acids.

The sequenced sample was naive CD4+ T cells from blood. The sequence was obtained from a man in his late teens or twenties with type 1 diabetes. The V and J genes are TRBV15 and TRBJ2-3; D may be TRBD2 (6 bases). CDR3 nucleotide sequence: TGTGCCACCAGCCCTAGCGGCACAGATACGCAGTATTTT. Amino acid sequence: CATSPSGTDTQYF.